The source of this TCR beta chain is a study of shared clonotypes between healthy human individuals. General observations from the study: Among donors, the sharing of clonotypes was expected to be influenced by sequencing depth.

Of note for this clone: The target antigen is unknown.

Produced via immunoSEQ multiplex PCR; TCRdb's table is partial and in-frame only. The top ten hold approximately 1.5% of the sample, which has 950,000 to 1,300,000 clones, more than 60% seen once. Germline loops: CDR1 SGHTA, CDR2 FQGNSA. The CDR3 is made up of 14 amino acids. V was trimmed by 3 bases and J by 6 bases, leaving 11 bases between them. The clonotype was recovered from a man aged 18 to 30 in good health. The chain has TRBV7-2 and TRBJ2-2; D is unclear. Input material: memory CD4+ T cells sorted from blood. Subset reported: CD45RA-negative fraction. Here the CDR3 reads CASSFYHNSGELFF. The DNA of the CDR3 is TGTGCCAGCAGCTTTTATCATAATTCCGGGGAGCTGTTTTTT.